One and the same sample provided the 18 T cell receptor beta chains below, sequenced in a study of T cell responses to AZD1222 COVID-19 vaccine. Assay used: immunoSEQ multiplex PCR; TCRdb lists only in-frame clones, some missing. The table lists approximately 220,000 clones, just over 90% of them singletons. The starting material was peripheral blood, obtained on day 0 of MenACWY control vaccination. These TCRs come from an adult in good health.

The chain employs TRBV7-9 and TRBJ1-1; D is uncertain. Trimming removed 5 bases at V and 13 bases at J, with 20 bases between. Germline loops: CDR1 SEHNR, CDR2 FQNEAQ (reference sequence). This CDR3 region has 13 residues. The DNA of the CDR3 is TGTGCCAGCAGCCGAGACTTCTCCCGCGGGGATTTCTTT. This codes for CASSRDFSRGDFF. Full variable domain (missing parts from reference TRBV7-9 and TRBJ1-1): DTGVSQNPRHKITKRGQNVTFRCDPISEHNRLYWYRQTLGQGPEFLTYFQNEAQLEKSRLLSDRFSAERPKGSFSTLEIQRTEQGDSAMYLCASSRDFSRGDFFGQGTRLTVV.

V is TRBV7-3 and J is TRBJ1-5, with D unclear. Per the germline V gene, CDR1 is SGHTA and CDR2 is FQGTGA. Deletions cut 1 base from V and 5 bases from J, with 6 bases between. The CDR3 totals 13 residues. The CDR3 DNA follows: TGTGCCAGCAGCTTAATCGGGGATCAGCCCCAGCATTTT. Protein sequence: CASSLIGDQPQHF.

The genes are TRBV7-8 and TRBJ1-1; D is unclear. V lost 5 bases and J lost 4, with 14 bases in between. This CDR3 is built from 14 residues. Germline V gives CDR1 SGHVS, CDR2 FQNEAQ. DNA for the CDR3: TGTGCCAGCAGCGTATCGATGGGGTCCACTGAAGCTTTCTTT. As protein: CASSVSMGSTEAFF. The variable domain in full, with the rest retrieved from reference TRBV7-8 and TRBJ1-1, is GAGVSQSPRYKVAKRGQDVALRCDPISGHVSLFWYQQALGQGPEFLTYFQNEAQLDKSGLPSDRFFAERPEGSVSTLKIQRTQQEDSAVYLCASSVSMGSTEAFFGQGTRLTVV.

V is TRBV7-3 and J is TRBJ2-5, with 9 positions matching TRBD2. The ends lost 2 bases at V and 4 bases at J; junction bases unmatched: 5. CDR1 SGHTA and CDR2 FQGTGA come from the germline V gene. This CDR3 region has 15 residues. CDR3 residues: CASSLAGGPVETQYF. CDR3 in DNA: TGTGCCAGCAGCTTAGCGGGGGGGCCTGTAGAGACCCAGTACTTC.

As for this clone: The junction does not match germline at one end; this may be a read error. The chain is built from TRBV4-1 and TRBJ1-1; D remains ambiguous. Germline V CDR1 and CDR2: MGHRA, YSYEKL. The CDR3 is made up of 14 amino acids. The CDR3 is CASSQQVLKTEAFF. DNA of the CDR3: TGCGCCAGCAGCCAACAGGTTCTGAAGACTGAAGCTTTCTTT.

The chain has TRBV4-3 and TRBJ1-4, with a tentative D call TRBD1 (5 bases). The CDR3 loop spans 16 amino acids. Per germline, CDR1 LGHNA and CDR2 YSLEER. Trimming shortened V by 4 bases and J by 5 bases, and 17 bases separated the two germline ends. The CDR3: CASSRTVGPRNEKLFF. The CDR3 coding sequence is TGCGCCAGCAGCCGGACCGTGGGACCTCGAAATGAAAAACTGTTTTTT.

The chain couples TRBV2 to TRBJ1-4; 8 bases line up with TRBD1. The trim removed 4 bases at V and 7 bases at J, leaving 5 bases unmatched. The V gene's germline CDR1 is SNHLY and CDR2 FYNNEI. The CDR3 spans 14 residues. CDR3 DNA sequence: TGTGCCAGCAGTGGGTACAGGGGGGTTGAAAAACTGTTTTTT. This gives the protein CASSGYRGVEKLFF.

The chain is built from TRBV3-1 (or the pseudogene TRBV3-2) and TRBJ1-6; a possible D gene is TRBD1 (5 bases). Trimming took off 2 bases at V and 10 bases at J, with 12 bases between the two ends. Per germline, CDR1 LGHDT and CDR2 YNNKEL (reference sequence). The length of the CDR3 is 14 residues. The chain's CDR3 is CASSQPGGVSPLHF. The CDR3 DNA sequence: TGTGCCAGCAGCCAACCCGGGGGGGTCTCACCCCTCCACTTT.

The rearrangement joins TRBV3-1 (or the pseudogene TRBV3-2) to TRBJ2-7; D gene unclear. This CDR3 has 14 amino acids. The germline CDR1 and CDR2 sequences are LGHDT and YNNKEL (reference sequence). V was pared by 0 bases and J by 2 bases, with 8 bases between. DNA for the CDR3: TGTGCCAGCAGCCAAGACAGGAGACCCTACGAGCAGTACTTC. It is translated as CASSQDRRPYEQYF.

The chain combines TRBV24-1 with TRBJ2-2, with TRBD1 identical over 12 bases. V lost 7 bases to trimming and J lost 7 bases; unmatched junction nucleotides: 6. The CDR3 spans 15 residues. Germline V gene data show CDR1 as KGHDR and CDR2 as SFDVKD. The CDR3 DNA is TGTGCCACCAGGGGGACAGGGGGCGCGAGCGGGGAGCTGTTTTTT. As protein: CATRGTGGASGELFF.

The chain has TRBV30 and TRBJ2-3; 8 bases agree with TRBD2. Trimming at V came to 7 bases and at J to 1 base, leaving 1 base not matched to a gene. Germline CDR1 reads GTSNPN; CDR2 reads SVGIG (reference sequence). The CDR3 runs 12 residues. The CDR3 nucleotides are TGTGCCTCCGGGAGGGGCACAGATACGCAGTATTTT. Protein: CASGRGTDTQYF.

The chain recombines TRBV7-2 with TRBJ1-2; D might be TRBD1 (6 bases). V was trimmed by 0 bases and J by 4 bases, leaving 9 bases between them. CDR1 is SGHTA, CDR2 FQGNSA, per germline. There are 14 residues in the CDR3. The CDR3 is CASSLAGGPYGYTF. The CDR3 region has the DNA TGTGCCAGCAGCTTAGCGGGGGGGCCCTATGGCTACACCTTC. The variable domain in full, completed from reference TRBV7-2 and TRBJ1-2, reads GAGVSQSPSNKVTEKGKDVELRCDPISGHTALYWYRQSLGQGLEFLIYFQGNSAPDKSGLPSDRFSAERTGGSVSTLTIQRTQQEDSAVYLCASSLAGGPYGYTFGSGTRLTVV.

On this clone: This sample includes further DNA sequences coding for the same CDR3. The V gene is TRBV7-9, the J gene TRBJ2-2; 8 bases are a match to TRBD1. This CDR3 is built from 12 residues. Losses at the gene ends were 9 bases for V and 4 bases for J; bases not matched to a gene: 1. Germline CDR1 SEHNR, CDR2 FQNEAQ (reference sequence). In DNA, the CDR3 is TGTGCCAGAACAGGGGGCACCGGGGAGCTGTTTTTT. Its protein product is CARTGGTGELFF.

CDR3 coding DNA: TGTGCCAGCAGCACCGCGACGATCCGGAACACTGAAGCTTTCTTT. It is translated as CASSTATIRNTEAFF. This chain joins TRBV7-8 and TRBJ1-1; the D is unclear. The V gene's germline CDR1 is SGHVS and CDR2 FQNEAQ. The ends were cut back, 5 bases at V and 1 base at J, with 14 bases in the middle. CDR3 size: 15 residues.

The rearrangement links TRBV27 to TRBJ1-2; 9 bases align to TRBD1. V dropped 3 bases and J dropped 10; count of bases not matched to a gene: 3. The CDR3 has 12 amino acids. The V gene's germline CDR1 is MNHEY and CDR2 SMNVEV (reference sequence). CDR3 residues: CASSLGTGTYTF. The DNA of the CDR3 is TGTGCCAGCAGTTTGGGGACAGGGACCTACACCTTC.

CDR3 sequence reads: CASSLVSGGSQPQHF. DNA of the CDR3: TGTGCCAGCAGCTTAGTATCAGGGGGGAGTCAGCCCCAGCATTTT. V usage is TRBV7-2 and J usage is TRBJ1-5; 7 positions agree with TRBD1. The CDR3 totals 15 residues. Germline values: CDR1 SGHTA, CDR2 FQGNSA. Germline trimming cut 1 base from V and 6 bases from J; bases unmatched to any gene: 6.

The chain combines TRBV18 with TRBJ2-5, with D possibly being TRBD1 (5 bases). The ends were cut back, 3 bases at V and 3 bases at J, with 11 bases in the middle. Germline values: CDR1 KGHSH, CDR2 LQKENI. This CDR3 has 14 amino acids. The CDR3 region is CASSPRRDEETQYF. The CDR3 DNA is TGTGCCAGCTCACCCCGCAGGGATGAAGAGACCCAGTACTTC.

This chain connects TRBV24-1 to TRBJ2-3; 8 bases align to TRBD1. V trimming: 9 bases; J trimming: 4 bases; junction bases outside the gene matches: 5. Germline V gives CDR1 KGHDR, CDR2 SFDVKD. There are 13 residues in the CDR3. The CDR3 is CATAQGVSDTQYF. The CDR3 coding sequence is TGTGCCACCGCACAGGGGGTCTCAGATACGCAGTATTTT.